These T cell receptor beta chains were read from a single sample in a study of Graves' ophthalmopathy and Graves' hyperthyroidism. TCRdb processed the multiplex PCR reads anew with MiXCR; each CDR3 protein has one entry. The profile covers hundreds of thousands of distinct CDR3 sequences, with over 20% appearing a single time and 2.5% to 3% taken by the ten largest. The sample comprised peripheral blood. These receptors all stem from a woman aged 18-29 years with stable Graves' hyperthyroidism. Both conserved end residues are part of each CDR3. The D gene is left open where the match is weak. Clone size is given for some rows only: seen once, a few or many times, or a class if the clone is expanded.

v_call d_call clone_size cdr3_aa
TRBV10-2 TRBD1 . CASSEQGVGQPQHF
TRBV7-3 TRBD1 . CASSLTLGQQETQYF
TRBV25-1 . . CASSSFNEQFF
TRBV29-1 . . CSVGMNTEAFF
TRBV15 . many CATSRDLVQGQYF
TRBV6-1 . many CASSRTLSSGNTIYF
TRBV6-5 TRBD2 many CASSRTRSQETQYF
TRBV4-2 . many CASSQEKLGRETQYF
TRBV20-1 TRBD2 many CSARTSGRAYEQYF
TRBV27 TRBD2 many CASSLPGLAGGPGELFF
TRBV6-2/TRBV6-3 . many CASRLGWGRFSYEQYF
TRBV6-2/TRBV6-3 TRBD2 many CASRKAGGSYEQYF
TRBV27 . once CASSLNRVYGMETQYF
TRBV10-3 . many CAITLDRGGGYTF
TRBV7-2 TRBD1 many CASNIRQGAGGYTF
TRBV6-5 . many CASSYLARLNQPQHF
TRBV20-1 TRBD2 many CSARDLPSGRALETQYF
TRBV28 . . CASTRGAGSLGEGYTF
TRBV12-3/TRBV12-4 . . CASSFGPPNYGYTF
TRBV7-9 . many CASSGGVTYEQYF
TRBV6-1 . many CASSEVVGLTEAFF
TRBV7-8 TRBD1 few CGSSFRGQTTDTQYF
TRBV19 TRBD1 . CASHPGTVNNQPQHF
TRBV4-1 TRBD2 many CASSQAYLAGSTYEQYF
TRBV6-1 . . CASRSPGSYEQYF
TRBV4-1 TRBD1 many CASSQWNRGRAFNYGYTF
TRBV5-1 . many CASSPIGKGRHSYEQYF
TRBV6-6 . many CASSPGPWAEAFF
TRBV27 . . CASSLQAGTEAFF
TRBV12-3/TRBV12-4 . few CASTLRLSNQPQHF
TRBV28 TRBD1 . CASNGDRVYQETQYF
TRBV19 . many CASRRSRLNTEAFF
TRBV27 . many CASSYQEGQPQHF
TRBV18 . many CASSPFRVGNTEAFF
TRBV11-1 TRBD1 . CASSLPDRGRNTEAFF
TRBV28 TRBD1 . CASSLTRDSYGYTF
TRBV28 . many CASTPAGQGNYEQYF
TRBV20-1 . many CSAIGSEAKNIQYF
TRBV6-5 TRBD1 many CASSYSHRGSYEQYF
TRBV7-2 . many CASSLGSRGGYTF
TRBV29-1 . many CSALGRNGYTF
TRBV20-1 TRBD1 many CSARDPGQGAYAEALF
TRBV15 TRBD1 . CATIPVPGQGDPEAFF
TRBV20-1 TRBD1 . CSAPGTGKTEAFF
TRBV12-3/TRBV12-4 . many CASSLGWKETQYF
TRBV13 . many CASRPRGAYNSPLHF
TRBV7-9 . many CASSLEAGLRVAFF
TRBV7-8 . many CASSRTFSYEQYF
TRBV10-3 . many CAISEHREGETQYF
TRBV5-1 . few CASSLEEFQETQYF
TRBV4-1 . many CASSQDFGARKSAFF
TRBV15 . many CATSRAGGLGEQYF
TRBV30 . many CAWSASRAPNTGELFF